The T cell receptor (beta chain) under discussion was sequenced for a study of blood T cell repertoires in COVID-19. Overall study: Researchers got acute and convalescent COVID-19 samples from the United States, Italy and Spain.

Original processing notes: Cell counts per sample came from amplifying reference gene primers. Using immunoSEQ multiplex PCR, the repertoire was profiled, and TCRdb retains in-frame clones only, with some absent. The V and J calls and clone size are taken from that table; D and trimming were inferred from the DNA. The profile covers about 180,000 clones, with about 88% appearing a single time and less than 2% taken by the ten largest. The CDR3 runs to 11 residues. J was trimmed by 8 bases and V by 6 bases; bases with no gene match: 2. The TCR comes from a man aged 18 to 35 who had recovered from COVID-19. The gene calls are TRBV12-3 or TRBV12-4 and TRBJ1-2; TRBD1 matches 8 bases. The material sequenced was peripheral blood. CDR3 in amino acids: CASRRQGGYTF. The DNA of the CDR3 is TGTGCCAGCAGGAGACAGGGGGGCTACACCTTC.